Listed below are T cell receptor beta chains from one sample, sequenced in a study of cytomegalovirus exposure and HLA in healthy donors. Assay: immunoSEQ multiplex PCR; the TCRdb copy retains only in-frame clones and omits some. The data hold roughly 300,000 clones, with 70% to 90% observed a single time. Material: PBMCs. The receptors come from a woman between 18 and 30 years old in good health and CMV-seronegative. Each CDR3 is given with its conserved first and last residue. Fields, in order: clone size, J gene, V gene, D gene, CDR3 DNA, CDR3 protein. A D gene is named only where the DNA matches it firmly. Some rows mark clone size as missing; the rest say once, few, many or name a class of expanded clone.

clone_size: -; j_call: TRBJ2-5; v_call: TRBV25-1; d_call: TRBD1; cdr3_nt: TGTGCCAGCAGTCTTACGACAGGGTACCAAGAGACCCAGTACTTC; cdr3_aa: CASSLTTGYQETQYF
clone_size: -; j_call: TRBJ2-1; v_call: TRBV5-1; d_call: -; cdr3_nt: TGCGCCAGCAGCTTGGGACTAGAGGTTGAGCAGTTCTTC; cdr3_aa: CASSLGLEVEQFF
clone_size: -; j_call: TRBJ2-6; v_call: TRBV28; d_call: TRBD2; cdr3_nt: TGTGCCAGCAGTTCTAGCGGGTTCTTCTCTGGGGCCAACGTCCTGACTTTC; cdr3_aa: CASSSSGFFSGANVLTF
clone_size: once; j_call: TRBJ2-1; v_call: TRBV5-4; d_call: -; cdr3_nt: TGTGCCACCGATGGATGGGTACAGGGCCGCAATGAGCAGTTCTTC; cdr3_aa: CATDGWVQGRNEQFF
clone_size: -; j_call: TRBJ2-7; v_call: TRBV5-4; d_call: -; cdr3_nt: TGTGCCAGCAGCTTTAACAACGAGCAGTACTTC; cdr3_aa: CASSFNNEQYF
clone_size: -; j_call: TRBJ2-4; v_call: TRBV18; d_call: TRBD1; cdr3_nt: TGTGCCAGCTCACCTAGGGACAGCATAGCCAAAAACATTCAGTACTTC; cdr3_aa: CASSPRDSIAKNIQYF
clone_size: -; j_call: TRBJ2-1; v_call: TRBV9; d_call: TRBD2; cdr3_nt: TGTGCCAGCAGCGTAGCTGTGGGGAGGGTAAACGGGGACAATGAGCAGTTCTTC; cdr3_aa: CASSVAVGRVNGDNEQFF
clone_size: once; j_call: TRBJ1-3; v_call: TRBV4-1; d_call: -; cdr3_nt: TGCGCCAGCAGCCAAGATCGAGTGTCTGGAAACACCATATATTTT; cdr3_aa: CASSQDRVSGNTIYF
clone_size: -; j_call: TRBJ2-2; v_call: TRBV9; d_call: -; cdr3_nt: TGTGCCAGCCGTGGCTCTTTCGGGACCGGGGAGCTGTTTTTT; cdr3_aa: CASRGSFGTGELFF
clone_size: -; j_call: TRBJ2-1; v_call: TRBV2; d_call: TRBD2; cdr3_nt: TGTGCCAGCAGCGAAACTAGCGGGGGATACAATGAGCAGTTCTTC; cdr3_aa: CASSETSGGYNEQFF
clone_size: -; j_call: TRBJ2-7; v_call: TRBV21-1; d_call: -; cdr3_nt: TGTGCCAGCAGCGAACCCGCGGCAGAGCAGTACTTC; cdr3_aa: CASSEPAAEQYF
clone_size: -; j_call: TRBJ2-1; v_call: TRBV9; d_call: TRBD2; cdr3_nt: TGTGCCAGCAGCCTCCGGGCGGGAGCTGAGCAGTTCTTC; cdr3_aa: CASSLRAGAEQFF
clone_size: once; j_call: TRBJ2-2; v_call: TRBV27; d_call: TRBD1; cdr3_nt: TGTGCCAGCAGGGGGACAGTTATTACCGGGGAGCTGTTTTTT; cdr3_aa: CASRGTVITGELFF
clone_size: -; j_call: TRBJ2-4; v_call: TRBV14; d_call: -; cdr3_nt: TGTGCCAGCAGCCAAGGATCGGACATTCAGTACTTC; cdr3_aa: CASSQGSDIQYF
clone_size: -; j_call: TRBJ2-7; v_call: TRBV6-5; d_call: -; cdr3_nt: TGTGCCAGCAGTTACACCCGGGACACGGTTTCTTACGAGCAGTACTTC; cdr3_aa: CASSYTRDTVSYEQYF
clone_size: -; j_call: TRBJ2-7; v_call: TRBV5-4; d_call: TRBD2; cdr3_nt: TGTGCCAGCAGCTTCCGATTGGGGGGGAGCGCCTACGAGCAGTACTTC; cdr3_aa: CASSFRLGGSAYEQYF
clone_size: -; j_call: TRBJ2-5; v_call: TRBV27; d_call: TRBD2; cdr3_nt: TGTGCCAGCAGTATTAATGTCCCAGGGAGGGGAGAGACCCAGTACTTC; cdr3_aa: CASSINVPGRGETQYF
clone_size: -; j_call: TRBJ2-7; v_call: TRBV4-1; d_call: TRBD2; cdr3_nt: TGCGCCAGCAGCCAAGGGATAGCGGGAGGCAGGGAGCAGTACTTC; cdr3_aa: CASSQGIAGGREQYF
clone_size: -; j_call: TRBJ2-7; v_call: TRBV27; d_call: TRBD2; cdr3_nt: TGTGCCAGCAGTCCCCGGACTAGCGGGAGCTCCTACGAGCAGTACTTC; cdr3_aa: CASSPRTSGSSYEQYF
clone_size: -; j_call: TRBJ2-1; v_call: TRBV6-4; d_call: -; cdr3_nt: TGTGCCAGCAGTGAATTTTCCCGCTCCTACAATGAGCAGTTCTTC; cdr3_aa: CASSEFSRSYNEQFF
clone_size: -; j_call: TRBJ1-5; v_call: TRBV6-6; d_call: TRBD1; cdr3_nt: TGTGCCAGCAGTACCGGGACAGGGAGCAATCAGCCCCAGCATTTT; cdr3_aa: CASSTGTGSNQPQHF
clone_size: -; j_call: TRBJ2-1; v_call: TRBV27; d_call: -; cdr3_nt: TGTGCCAGCAGTTTAGATTTAGTGGGTACAGAGTTCTTC; cdr3_aa: CASSLDLVGTEFF
clone_size: -; j_call: TRBJ2-3; v_call: TRBV11-3; d_call: -; cdr3_nt: TGTGCCAGCAGCTTAGGTCAGGGAATCACAGATACGCAGTATTTT; cdr3_aa: CASSLGQGITDTQYF
clone_size: -; j_call: TRBJ1-6; v_call: TRBV2; d_call: -; cdr3_nt: TGTGCCAGCAGTGATGCGGGGGGTGAGGCCTTTTATAATTCACCCCTCCACTTT; cdr3_aa: CASSDAGGEAFYNSPLHF